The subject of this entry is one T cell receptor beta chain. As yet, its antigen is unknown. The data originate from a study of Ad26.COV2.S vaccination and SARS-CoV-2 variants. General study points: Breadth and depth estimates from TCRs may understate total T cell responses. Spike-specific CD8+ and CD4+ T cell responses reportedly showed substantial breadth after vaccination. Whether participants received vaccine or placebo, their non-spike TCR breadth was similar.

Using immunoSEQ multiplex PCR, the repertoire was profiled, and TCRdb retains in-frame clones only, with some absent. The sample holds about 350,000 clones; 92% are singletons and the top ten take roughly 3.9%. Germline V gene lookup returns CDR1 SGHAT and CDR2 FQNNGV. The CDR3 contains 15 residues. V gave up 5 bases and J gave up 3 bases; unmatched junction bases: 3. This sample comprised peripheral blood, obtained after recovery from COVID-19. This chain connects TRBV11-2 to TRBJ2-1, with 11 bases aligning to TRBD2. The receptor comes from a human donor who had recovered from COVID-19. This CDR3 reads CASSLSGGVYNEQFF. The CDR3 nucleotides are TGTGCCAGCAGCCTTAGCGGGGGGGTCTACAATGAGCAGTTCTTC.